This record concerns one T cell receptor beta chain sequence. Antigen: not known. This entry comes from a study of cytomegalovirus exposure and HLA in healthy donors. PCR primers comprised 60 Vbeta and 13 Jbeta primers. Study processing details: An analysis that came later counted tens of millions of unique TCR beta chains, 10 million to 12 million shared. Produced via immunoSEQ multiplex PCR; TCRdb's table is partial and in-frame only. D and trimming were read from the DNA, whereas the V and J calls and clone size are those reported in that table. The top ten hold approximately 9.2% of the sample, which has 98,000 or so clones, roughly 76% seen once. V lost 5 bases to trimming and J lost 2 bases, with 12 bases between them. Germline V gives CDR1 LGHNA, CDR2 YSLEER. CDR3 length: 14 residues. Study conclusions and caveats: As a later analysis showed, a missense DCLRE1C variant was linked to trimming of TCR beta V- and J-genes. Among TCR sequences, most were rare, though some public TCRs appeared in many donors.

J is TRBJ1-2 and V is TRBV4-3, with D possibly matching TRBD1 (6 bases). Sequencing used PBMCs. The clonotype comes from a human donor in good health. CDR3 bases: TGCGCCAGCAGCTTAGCCGGACAGAACTATGGCTACACCTTC. Translation: CASSLAGQNYGYTF.